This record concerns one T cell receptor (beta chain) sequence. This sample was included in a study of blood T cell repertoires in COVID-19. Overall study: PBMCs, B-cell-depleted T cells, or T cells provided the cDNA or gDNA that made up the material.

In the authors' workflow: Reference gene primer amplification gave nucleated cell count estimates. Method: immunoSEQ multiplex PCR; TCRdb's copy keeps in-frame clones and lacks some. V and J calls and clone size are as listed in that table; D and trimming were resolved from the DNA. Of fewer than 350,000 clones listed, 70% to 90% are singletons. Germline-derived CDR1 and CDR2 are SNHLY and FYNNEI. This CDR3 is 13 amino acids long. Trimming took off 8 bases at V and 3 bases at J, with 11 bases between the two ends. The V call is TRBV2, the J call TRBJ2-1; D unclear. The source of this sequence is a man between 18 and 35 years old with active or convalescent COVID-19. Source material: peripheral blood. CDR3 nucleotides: TGTGCCAGCCGAGCTGTTATCTACAATGAGCAGTTCTTC. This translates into CASRAVIYNEQFF.